The rows below give T cell receptor beta chains drawn from one sample of a study of blood T cells in healthy people across ages. Each CDR3 protein gets one entry after TCRdb re-called the 5' RACE reads with MiXCR. Here the sample spans around 520,000 distinct CDR3 sequences, over 25% being singletons. These data were likewise used in another study, on T cells of mothers and their children.

The specimen was blood. The receptors here all came from a boy aged 2-15 years in good health. Each CDR3 is given with its conserved first and last residue. Fields, in order: V gene, clone size, J gene, D gene, CDR3 protein, CDR3 DNA. The D gene is left open where the match is weak. Not every row has a clone size; where given, it reads once, few, many or a size class.

TRBV4-3	NA	TRBJ2-5	TRBD2	CACSQGTSGDPGGETQYF	TGCGCCTGCAGCCAAGGTACTAGCGGGGACCCCGGAGGGGAGACCCAGTACTTC
TRBV20-1	NA	TRBJ2-1	NA	CSAQPLAGLKSYNEQFF	TGCAGTGCCCAACCCCTCGCGGGACTCAAATCCTACAATGAGCAGTTCTTC
TRBV29-1	NA	TRBJ2-1	TRBD2	CSVLLGGVDNEQFF	TGCAGCGTCCTTCTCGGGGGGGTGGACAATGAGCAGTTCTTC
TRBV19	few	TRBJ2-3	NA	CASSDWKSDTQYF	TGTGCCAGTAGTGACTGGAAGAGTGATACGCAGTATTTT
TRBV29-1	NA	TRBJ1-4	TRBD1	CSVDLTGGSEKLFF	TGCAGCGTTGATCTGACAGGGGGCTCTGAAAAACTGTTTTTT
TRBV12-3/TRBV12-4	NA	TRBJ2-7	NA	CASSSLRQTVGSYEQYF	TGTGCCAGCAGTTCCCTACGACAAACGGTAGGCTCCTACGAGCAGTACTTC
TRBV5-5	NA	TRBJ2-3	NA	CASSSGARATDTQYF	TGTGCCAGCAGCTCAGGAGCCAGGGCTACAGATACGCAGTATTTT
TRBV10-3	NA	TRBJ2-5	NA	CAISPGSGETQYF	TGTGCCATCAGTCCAGGCTCGGGAGAGACCCAGTACTTC
TRBV5-1	NA	TRBJ1-1	NA	CASTLTGPANTEAFF	TGCGCCAGCACCTTGACAGGACCAGCCAACACTGAAGCTTTCTTT
TRBV11-2	NA	TRBJ2-1	TRBD2	CASSFTSGRMHEQFF	TGTGCCAGCAGCTTCACTAGCGGGAGGATGCATGAGCAGTTCTTC
TRBV7-9	NA	TRBJ1-4	TRBD1	CASSLTGEVELFF	TGTGCCAGCAGCTTAACAGGGGAGGTGGAACTGTTTTTT
TRBV5-5	NA	TRBJ2-5	NA	CASSLEPRETQYF	TGTGCCAGCAGCTTGGAACCCCGGGAGACCCAGTACTTC
TRBV10-3	few	TRBJ1-1	NA	CAISEGLGTEAFF	TGTGCCATCAGTGAGGGGTTGGGCACTGAAGCTTTCTTT
TRBV6-1	NA	TRBJ1-1	TRBD1	CASSNRGAEAFF	TGTGCCAGCAGTAACAGGGGCGCTGAAGCTTTCTTT
TRBV7-2	few	TRBJ1-4	TRBD1	CASSLMGTANEKLFF	TGTGCCAGCAGCTTAATGGGGACAGCAAATGAAAAACTGTTTTTT
TRBV7-9	NA	TRBJ2-5	NA	CASSSAGTIQETQYF	TGTGCCAGCAGCTCAGCGGGCACAATCCAAGAGACCCAGTACTTC
TRBV29-1	few	TRBJ1-4	NA	CSVEIGFEDEKLFF	TGCAGCGTTGAAATAGGGTTTGAGGATGAAAAACTGTTTTTT
TRBV15	NA	TRBJ2-7	NA	CATSRGQTYEQYF	TGTGCCACCAGCAGAGGACAGACGTACGAGCAGTACTTC
TRBV7-9	few	TRBJ2-2	NA	CASPQGIWNTGELFF	TGTGCCAGTCCGCAGGGGATTTGGAACACCGGGGAGCTGTTTTTT
TRBV6-5	NA	TRBJ2-1	NA	CASSLSVLSYNEQFF	TGTGCCAGCAGTTTAAGCGTCCTCAGCTACAATGAGCAGTTCTTC
TRBV12-3/TRBV12-4	NA	TRBJ1-3	NA	CASSYGPVDTIYF	TGTGCCAGCAGCTATGGACCCGTAGACACCATATATTTT
TRBV24-1	NA	TRBJ1-1	NA	CATSDYRGTEAFF	TGTGCCACCAGTGATTATAGGGGGACTGAAGCTTTCTTT
TRBV20-1	NA	TRBJ2-1	NA	CSARDLTDSYNEQFF	TGCAGTGCTAGAGATCTTACCGATTCCTACAATGAGCAGTTCTTC
TRBV15	few	TRBJ1-5	NA	CATSKGRDPYSNQPQHF	TGTGCCACCAGCAAGGGGCGGGACCCCTATAGCAATCAGCCCCAGCATTTT
TRBV5-1	few	TRBJ2-7	NA	CASSQERVYEQYF	TGCGCCAGCAGCCAGGAGAGGGTCTACGAGCAGTACTTC
TRBV20-1	few	TRBJ2-3	TRBD2	CSASRTASGRVDTQYF	TGCAGTGCTAGTCGCACCGCTAGCGGGAGGGTGGATACGCAGTATTTT
TRBV27	NA	TRBJ2-1	TRBD2	CASQVFSGAEQFF	TGTGCCAGCCAAGTGTTTAGCGGGGCTGAGCAGTTCTTC
TRBV11-1	few	TRBJ2-3	NA	CASSPRTPQGTQYF	TGTGCCAGCAGCCCCCGGACCCCACAGGGTACGCAGTATTTT
TRBV5-5	NA	TRBJ1-1	NA	CASSLQPLNTEAFF	TGTGCCAGCAGCTTGCAGCCTTTGAACACTGAAGCTTTCTTT
TRBV20-1	NA	TRBJ2-7	NA	CSQGLSGGEQYF	TGCAGCCAGGGGTTGTCGGGGGGCGAGCAGTACTTC
TRBV5-1	few	TRBJ1-1	NA	CASSPWRGGSGNTEAFF	TGCGCCAGCTCTCCCTGGAGGGGTGGGAGCGGGAACACTGAAGCTTTCTTT
TRBV9	NA	TRBJ1-2	NA	CASSVDVGARMGYTF	TGTGCCAGCAGCGTAGATGTGGGGGCGCGAATGGGCTACACCTTC
TRBV7-9	few	TRBJ2-5	NA	CASSTGRQETQYF	TGTGCCAGCAGCACCGGACGGCAAGAGACCCAGTACTTC
TRBV6-6	few	TRBJ2-5	NA	CASSYSQGIGETQYF	TGTGCCAGCAGTTACTCCCAGGGAATTGGAGAGACCCAGTACTTC
TRBV27	few	TRBJ2-2	TRBD2	CASSLQAGGENTGELFF	TGTGCCAGCAGTTTACAAGCGGGAGGGGAGAACACCGGGGAGCTGTTTTTT
TRBV6-6	NA	TRBJ1-2	NA	CASSTPGVGYTF	TGTGCCAGCAGTACTCCGGGGGTCGGCTACACCTTC
TRBV2	few	TRBJ2-3	TRBD2	CASSDGTSGTSTDTQYF	TGTGCCAGCAGCGACGGGACTAGCGGAACTAGCACAGATACGCAGTATTTT
TRBV19	NA	TRBJ2-1	NA	CASSVGDRVHYNEQFF	TGTGCCAGTAGTGTTGGGGACCGCGTTCACTACAATGAGCAGTTCTTC
TRBV6-2/TRBV6-3	NA	TRBJ2-7	TRBD2	CASKRTSPYEQYF	TGTGCCAGCAAAAGGACTAGCCCCTACGAGCAGTACTTC
TRBV7-9	NA	TRBJ2-5	TRBD2	CASSLGLAGGLSQETQYF	TGTGCCAGCAGCTTAGGACTAGCGGGGGGTCTAAGTCAAGAGACCCAGTACTTC